This is a list of T cell receptor beta chains from one sample in a study of blood T cell repertoires in COVID-19. Assay used: immunoSEQ multiplex PCR; TCRdb lists only in-frame clones, some missing. The sample carries 120,000 or so clones, less than 90% recorded once. The specimen sequenced was peripheral blood. The receptors come from a man in his 70s with acute or convalescent COVID-19. The CDR3 runs from the conserved cysteine through the conserved F or W. The D gene is left open where the match is weak. Size values are once, few and many counts, or a class for expanded clones, and some rows have none.

>TRBJ2-6|TRBV5-6|-|17|-
TGTGCCAGCAGCTGGACCAGACAGCACTCTGGGGCCAACGTCCTGACTTTC
CASSWTRQHSGANVLTF
>TRBJ1-1|TRBV28|-|15|-
TGTGCCAGCGCTGGGAGGGGGTCGGCTGCCACTGAAGCTTTCTTT
CASAGRGSAATEAFF
>TRBJ1-4|TRBV7-2|-|14|-
TGTGCCAGCAGCTTAGGGACAGCTAATGAAAAACTGTTTTTT
CASSLGTANEKLFF
>TRBJ1-3|TRBV6-6|-|14|-
TGTGCCAGCGGCAGGGATCCCTCTGGAAACACCATATATTTT
CASGRDPSGNTIYF
>TRBJ2-7|TRBV3-1/TRBV3-2|-|14|-
TGTGCCAGCAGCCAAGATGTAACAGGCTACGAGCAGTACTTC
CASSQDVTGYEQYF
>TRBJ1-1|TRBV5-1|once|15|TRBD1
TGCGCCAGCAGCCGGATGACAGGGGGCAACACTGAAGCTTTCTTT
CASSRMTGGNTEAFF
>TRBJ1-2|TRBV6-5|-|15|TRBD1
TGTGCCAGCAGTAAAACGGGACAGCTCAACTATGGCTACACCTTC
CASSKTGQLNYGYTF
>TRBJ2-1|TRBV3-1/TRBV3-2|-|14|TRBD2
TGTGCCAGCAGCCCAGCGGGGGGGCGGAATGAGCAGTTCTTC
CASSPAGGRNEQFF
>TRBJ1-6|TRBV28|-|14|-
TGTGCCAGCAGTTTACGGACAGAAAGGTCACCCCTCCACTTT
CASSLRTERSPLHF
>TRBJ2-5|TRBV6-5|-|14|-
TGTGCCAGCGGGTTAGGGTCAGGGCAAGAGACCCAGTACTTC
CASGLGSGQETQYF
>TRBJ1-1|TRBV6-1|-|14|-
TGTGCCAGCAGTGAAAACAGGGCCTCCACTGAAGCTTTCTTT
CASSENRASTEAFF
>TRBJ1-2|TRBV6-4|-|14|TRBD1
TGTGCCAGCAGTGACCCTTACAGGGGCGGAGGCTACACCTTC
CASSDPYRGGGYTF
>TRBJ2-5|TRBV5-1|-|15|TRBD1
TGCGCCAGCAGCTTAGGGACAGGGCTTCAAGAGACCCAGTACTTC
CASSLGTGLQETQYF
>TRBJ1-3|TRBV2|-|14|TRBD1
TGTGCCAGCAAAGCAGGGGGCGACGGAAACACCATATATTTT
CASKAGGDGNTIYF
>TRBJ2-2|TRBV5-6|-|14|-
TGTGCCAGCAGCTTGGCCAGAGGCACCGGGGAGCTGTTTTTT
CASSLARGTGELFF
>TRBJ1-5|TRBV29-1|-|13|-
TGCAGCGTTGGAGGGGGTAGCAATCAGCCCCAGCATTTT
CSVGGGSNQPQHF
>TRBJ2-6|TRBV5-1|-|16|-
TGCGCCAGCAGCTTGGATGCGGGATCTGGGGCCAACGTCCTGACTTTC
CASSLDAGSGANVLTF
>TRBJ1-1|TRBV5-4|-|15|TRBD1
TGTGCCAGCAGCTTGTTAACAGGGGGTTTTACTGAAGCTTTCTTT
CASSLLTGGFTEAFF
>TRBJ1-5|TRBV2|-|13|-
TGTGCCAGCAGGATTGAGGGCAATCAGCCCCAGCATTTT
CASRIEGNQPQHF